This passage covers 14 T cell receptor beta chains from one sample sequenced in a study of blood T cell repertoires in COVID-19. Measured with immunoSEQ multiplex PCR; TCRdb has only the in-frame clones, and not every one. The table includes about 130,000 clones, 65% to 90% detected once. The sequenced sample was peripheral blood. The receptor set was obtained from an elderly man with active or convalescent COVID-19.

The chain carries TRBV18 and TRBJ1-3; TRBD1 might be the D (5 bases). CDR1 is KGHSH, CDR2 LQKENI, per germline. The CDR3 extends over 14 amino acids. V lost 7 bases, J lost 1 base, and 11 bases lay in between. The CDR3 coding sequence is TGTGCCAGCTGGACCGCAGGGTCTGGAAACACCATATATTTT. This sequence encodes CASWTAGSGNTIYF.

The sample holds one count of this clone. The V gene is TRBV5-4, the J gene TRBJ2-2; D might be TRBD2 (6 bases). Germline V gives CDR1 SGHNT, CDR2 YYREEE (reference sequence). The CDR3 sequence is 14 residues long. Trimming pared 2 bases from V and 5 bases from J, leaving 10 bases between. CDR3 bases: TGTGCCAGCAGCTTCGGGCGGGGAACCGGGGAGCTGTTTTTT. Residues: CASSFGRGTGELFF.

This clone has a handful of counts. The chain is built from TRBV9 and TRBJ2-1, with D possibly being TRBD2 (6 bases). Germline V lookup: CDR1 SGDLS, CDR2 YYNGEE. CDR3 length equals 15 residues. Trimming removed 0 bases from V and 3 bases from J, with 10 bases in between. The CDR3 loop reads CASSVEEGIYNEQFF. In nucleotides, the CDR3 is TGTGCCAGCAGCGTAGAGGAGGGGATCTACAATGAGCAGTTCTTC. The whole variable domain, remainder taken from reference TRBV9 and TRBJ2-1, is DSGVTQTPKHLITATGQRVTLRCSPRSGDLSVYWYQQSLDQGLQFLIQYYNGEERAKGNILERFSAQQFPDLHSELNLSSLELGDSALYFCASSVEEGIYNEQFFGPGTRLTVL.

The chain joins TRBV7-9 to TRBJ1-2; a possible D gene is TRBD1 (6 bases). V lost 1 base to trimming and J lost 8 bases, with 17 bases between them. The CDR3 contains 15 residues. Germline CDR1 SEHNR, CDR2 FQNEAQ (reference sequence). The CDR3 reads CASSLGQGPVWGYTF. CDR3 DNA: TGTGCCAGCAGCTTAGGGCAGGGGCCTGTGTGGGGCTACACCTTC.

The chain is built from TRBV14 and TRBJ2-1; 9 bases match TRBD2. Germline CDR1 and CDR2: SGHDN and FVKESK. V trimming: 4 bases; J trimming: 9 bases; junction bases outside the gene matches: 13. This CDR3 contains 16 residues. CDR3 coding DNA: TGTGCCAGCAGCCCGAGGACTAGCGCCCAGCGGGGTGAGCAGTTCTTC. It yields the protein CASSPRTSAQRGEQFF.

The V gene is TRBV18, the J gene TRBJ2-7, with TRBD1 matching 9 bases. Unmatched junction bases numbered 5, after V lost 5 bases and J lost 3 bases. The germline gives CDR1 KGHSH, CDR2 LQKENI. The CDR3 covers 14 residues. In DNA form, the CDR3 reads TGTGCCAGCTCATCGGGACAGGGTGTCTACGAGCAGTACTTC. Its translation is CASSSGQGVYEQYF. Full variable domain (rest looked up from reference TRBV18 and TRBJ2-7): NAGVMQNPRHLVRRRGQEARLRCSPMKGHSHVYWYRQLPEEGLKFMVYLQKENIIDESGMPKERFSAEFPKEGPSILRIQQVVRGDSAAYFCASSSGQGVYEQYFGPGTRLTVT.

CDR3 protein: CSVAVDNEQFF. CDR3 DNA: TGCAGCGTTGCGGTCGACAATGAGCAGTTCTTC. The V and J genes are TRBV29-1 and TRBJ2-1, with unresolved D. The CDR3 covers 11 residues. Per the germline V gene, CDR1 is SQVTM and CDR2 is ANQGSEA. V was pared by 4 bases and J by 5 bases, with 6 bases between.

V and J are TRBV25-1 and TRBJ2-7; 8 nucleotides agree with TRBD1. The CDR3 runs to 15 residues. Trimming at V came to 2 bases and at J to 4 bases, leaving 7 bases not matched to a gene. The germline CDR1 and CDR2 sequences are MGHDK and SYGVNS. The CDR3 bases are TGTGCCAGCAGTGAAAGGGGGACAGGAGTATACGAGCAGTACTTC. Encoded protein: CASSERGTGVYEQYF.

The CDR3 spells CASSLLGPGLADLYNEQFF. The CDR3 bases are TGTGCCAGCAGCCTTTTAGGGCCGGGACTAGCCGACCTCTACAATGAGCAGTTCTTC. The V and J genes are TRBV7-3 and TRBJ2-1, with TRBD2 identical over 9 bases. The CDR3 extends over 19 amino acids. Germline trimming cut 5 bases from V and 3 bases from J; bases unmatched to any gene: 17. The germline gives CDR1 SGHTA, CDR2 FQGTGA.

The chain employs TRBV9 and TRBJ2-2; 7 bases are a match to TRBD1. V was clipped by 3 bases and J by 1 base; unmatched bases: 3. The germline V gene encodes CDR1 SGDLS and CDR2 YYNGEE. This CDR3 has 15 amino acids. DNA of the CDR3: TGTGCCAGCAGCGCGAGACAGGGGAACACCGGGGAGCTGTTTTTT. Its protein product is CASSARQGNTGELFF.

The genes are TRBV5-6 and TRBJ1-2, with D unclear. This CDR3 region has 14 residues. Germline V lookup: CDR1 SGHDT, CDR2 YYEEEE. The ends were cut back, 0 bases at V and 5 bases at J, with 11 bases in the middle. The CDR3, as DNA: TGTGCCAGCAGCTTGGGTGAACGGGGTTATGGCTACACCTTC. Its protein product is CASSLGERGYGYTF.

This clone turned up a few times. The DNA of the CDR3 is TGTGCCAGCAGCCCCGGACAGGGATTGATTGACGAGCAGTACTTC. Its translation: CASSPGQGLIDEQYF. V is TRBV7-9 and J is TRBJ2-7; 8 bases map to TRBD1. Trimming took 5 bases from V and 5 from J; bases not matched to a gene: 11. From germline, CDR1 is SEHNR and CDR2 FQNEAQ (reference sequence). The CDR3 spans 15 residues.

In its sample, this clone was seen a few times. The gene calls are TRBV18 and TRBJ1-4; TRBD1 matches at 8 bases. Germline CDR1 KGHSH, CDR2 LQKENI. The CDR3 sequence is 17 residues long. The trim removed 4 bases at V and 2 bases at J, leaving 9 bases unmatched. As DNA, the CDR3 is TGTGCCAGCTCACAAGGGCGGACAGGGTCTACTAATGAAAAACTGTTTTTT. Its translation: CASSQGRTGSTNEKLFF.

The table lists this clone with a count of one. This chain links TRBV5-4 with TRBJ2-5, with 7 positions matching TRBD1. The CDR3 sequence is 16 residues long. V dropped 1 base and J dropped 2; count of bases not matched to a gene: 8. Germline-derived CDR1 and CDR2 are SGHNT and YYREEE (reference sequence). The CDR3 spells CASSLSKVRGQETQYF. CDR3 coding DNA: TGTGCCAGCAGCTTGAGTAAGGTCAGGGGGCAAGAGACCCAGTACTTC.